The 25 T cell receptor beta chains given below trace back to one sample, sequenced in a study of blood T cell repertoires in COVID-19 (dated by TCRdb to about 2020). The library came from the immunoSEQ multiplex PCR assay. TCRdb provides this immuneACCESS table in a form limited to in-frame rearrangements. Some clones are lacking; in checked studies, under half of them reflect an unresolved V gene, and why the rest are absent is not known. The sample has a few hundred thousand clones on record, roughly 90% of them singletons. The ten largest clones capture about 3.9% of the sample. The specimen sequenced was peripheral blood. All receptors come from a woman between 50 and 59 years old with active or convalescent COVID-19.

The chain has TRBV6-5 and TRBJ1-4; TRBD1 agrees at 8 bases. The CDR3 length is 15 residues. Germline assignment: CDR1 MNHEY and CDR2 SVGAGI. With 4 bases clipped from V and 4 bases from J, the junction kept 5 bases outside the gene matches. CDR3 sequence reads: CASSFGQGVNEKLFF. CDR3 sequence (DNA): TGTGCCAGCAGTTTCGGACAGGGCGTTAATGAAAAACTGTTTTTT.

This sequence joins TRBV14 and TRBJ2-7; 13 positions agree with TRBD2. V gave up 5 bases and J gave up 6 bases; unmatched junction bases: 7. The germline V gene has CDR1 SGHDN and CDR2 FVKESK. The CDR3 runs to 15 residues. This CDR3 is CASSLGLAGRGEQYF. The CDR3 nucleotides read TGTGCCAGCAGCTTGGGACTAGCGGGACGTGGCGAGCAGTACTTC.

CDR3 sequence (DNA): TGTGCCAGCAGTGAAGGGTTACACGATGGCTACACCTTC. Protein product: CASSEGLHDGYTF. The chain recombines TRBV6-1 with TRBJ1-2; no clear D. Germline V gene sequence: CDR1 MNHNS, CDR2 SASEGT. The CDR3 covers 13 residues. The V end was cut by 1 base, the J end by 6 bases, with 9 bases between.

A single count supports this clone. The rearrangement links TRBV7-3 to TRBJ2-1, with 15 nucleotides matching TRBD2. This CDR3 has 17 residues. Germline loops: CDR1 SGHTA, CDR2 FQGTGA. Unmatched junction bases numbered 6, after V lost 1 base and J lost 8 bases. The CDR3: CASSLNPGLAGGHEQFF. Here the CDR3 DNA reads TGTGCCAGCAGCTTAAACCCAGGACTAGCGGGAGGGCATGAGCAGTTCTTC.

The chain links TRBV7-3 to TRBJ2-5, with 9 bases fitting TRBD2. CDR1 and CDR2 (germline): SGHTA, FQGTGA. The CDR3 spans 15 residues. Losses at the gene ends were 3 bases for V and 1 base for J; bases not matched to a gene: 3. In DNA, the CDR3 is TGTGCCAGCAGCTTCCTAGCGGGGAGCCAAGAGACCCAGTACTTC. Translating gives CASSFLAGSQETQYF. Combining the CDR3 with reference TRBV7-3 and TRBJ2-5 gives the whole variable domain GAGVSQTPSNKVTEKGKYVELRCDPISGHTALYWYRQSLGQGPEFLIYFQGTGAADDSGLPNDRFFAVRPEGSVSTLKIQRTERGDSAVYLCASSFLAGSQETQYFGPGTRLLVL.

This clone was found once. The rearrangement uses TRBV20-1 and TRBJ2-7; 8 bases fit TRBD2. Germline CDR1 DFQATT, CDR2 SNEGSKA (reference sequence). The CDR3 spans 12 residues. V shed 3 bases and J 6 bases; nucleotides not matched to a gene: 4. In nucleotides, the CDR3 is TGCAGTGCTAGTTTGACTAGCGCCGAGCAGTACTTC. This sequence encodes CSASLTSAEQYF.

In its sample, this clone was seen once. The V call is TRBV19, the J call TRBJ1-4; D may be TRBD1 (5 bases). CDR1 is LNHDA, CDR2 SQIVND, per germline (reference sequence). Trimming took 8 bases from V and 6 from J, leaving 16 bases between them. The CDR3 length is 14 residues. The CDR3 bases are TGTGCCAGTCGAAGGGGACTGGAGGATGAAAAACTGTTTTTT. Translation gives CASRRGLEDEKLFF. Complete variable domain (other parts from reference TRBV19 and TRBJ1-4): DGGITQSPKYLFRKEGQNVTLSCEQNLNHDAMYWYRQDPGQGLRLIYYSQIVNDFQKGDIAEGYSVSREKKESFPLTVTSAQKNPTAFYLCASRRGLEDEKLFFGSGTQLSVL.

The chain carries TRBV12-3 or TRBV12-4 and TRBJ2-3; D is perhaps TRBD1 (5 bases). This CDR3 contains 12 residues. The ends were cut back, 6 bases at V and 7 bases at J, with 11 bases in the middle. DNA for the CDR3: TGTGCCAGCAGATCCAGGGTATATACGCAGTATTTT. This sequence encodes CASRSRVYTQYF.

This chain uses TRBV9 with TRBJ1-3; D may be TRBD1 (6 bases). Trimming cost V 3 bases and J 4 bases, with 17 bases left between them. This CDR3 has 16 residues. Germline V gene sequence: CDR1 SGDLS, CDR2 YYNGEE. CDR3 sequence (DNA): TGTGCCAGCAGCGCCAGTACAGGGTCTACCGGAAACACCATATATTTT. As protein: CASSASTGSTGNTIYF.

Here the CDR3 DNA reads TGTGCCAGCAGCTTAGTACAGGGGTGGACCTACAATGAGCAGTTCTTC. The encoded protein is CASSLVQGWTYNEQFF. The chain employs TRBV7-6 and TRBJ2-1; TRBD1 agrees at 7 bases. The CDR3 is 16 amino acids. Trimming cost V 1 base and J 2 bases; bases outside gene matches: 5. CDR1 is SGHVS, CDR2 FNYEAQ, per germline.

V and J are TRBV4-2 and TRBJ2-5; D call uncertain. The CDR3 spans 15 residues. Looked up from germline, CDR1 is LGHNA and CDR2 is YNFKEQ. V gave up 3 bases and J gave up 2 bases, with 13 bases separating them. In DNA form, the CDR3 reads TGTGCCAGCAGCCAGGCACCGACTTATCAAGAGACCCAGTACTTC. This encodes CASSQAPTYQETQYF.

The chain combines TRBV7-2 with TRBJ1-6; 10 positions match TRBD1. Germline V CDR1 and CDR2: SGHTA, FQGNSA. V lost 5 bases and J lost 11; bases outside the gene matches: 6. This CDR3 is built from 14 residues. CDR3 in DNA: TGTGCCAGCAGCCCGGGACAGGGGTGGACACCCCTCCACTTT. It encodes CASSPGQGWTPLHF.

V gene TRBV5-1 combines with J gene TRBJ1-6; a possible D gene is TRBD1 (5 bases). Germline lookup yields CDR1 SGHRS and CDR2 YFSETQ. This CDR3 comprises 15 residues. V dropped 2 bases and J dropped 6 bases, with 12 bases sitting between them. The CDR3 DNA reads as TGCGCCAGCAGCTTTCAGGGAGGGCCTAATTCACCCCTCCACTTT. It is translated as CASSFQGGPNSPLHF.

V and J are TRBV7-2 and TRBJ1-1; the D gene is possibly TRBD1 (6 bases). V was clipped by 2 bases and J by 3 bases, with 13 bases between them. Germline CDR1 reads SGHTA; CDR2 reads FQGNSA. There are 15 residues in the CDR3. The CDR3 reads CASSLIGGRDTEAFF. CDR3 DNA: TGTGCCAGCAGCTTAATCGGGGGGCGAGACACTGAAGCTTTCTTT.

The chain carries TRBV29-1 and TRBJ2-1, with D perhaps TRBD2 (6 bases). The CDR3 is 14 residues long. V gave up 3 bases and J gave up 4 bases, with 13 bases separating them. Looked up from germline, CDR1 is SQVTM and CDR2 is ANQGSEA. CDR3 DNA sequence: TGCAGCGTTGAGTGGGCGGGATTATACAATGAGCAGTTCTTC. Residues: CSVEWAGLYNEQFF.

This chain links TRBV6-2 or TRBV6-3 with TRBJ2-3; TRBD2 aligns across 11 bases. Germline V gives CDR1 MNHEY, CDR2 SVGEGT. The J segment lost 6 bases and the V segment lost 6 bases, leaving 5 bases of the junction unmatched. This CDR3 region has 14 residues. CDR3 coding DNA: TGTGCCAGCAGCCTAGCGGGGGGCGGGGATACGCAGTATTTT. Translated, it gives CASSLAGGGDTQYF.

The V call is TRBV7-2, the J call TRBJ1-2; TRBD1 agrees at 7 bases. The trim removed 5 bases at V and 4 bases at J, leaving 7 bases unmatched. Germline V gene sequence: CDR1 SGHTA, CDR2 FQGNSA. This CDR3 is 14 amino acids long. The CDR3 coding sequence is TGTGCCAGCAGCGCCGGGACAGAGGTCTATGGCTACACCTTC. Its translation: CASSAGTEVYGYTF.

The J gene is TRBJ2-5, the V gene TRBV12-3 or TRBV12-4; D call uncertain. The CDR3 covers 12 residues. Trimming removed 4 bases at V and 4 bases at J, with 7 bases between. The CDR3 region has the DNA TGTGCCAGCAGTTCGGGTACAGAGACCCAGTACTTC. Translating gives CASSSGTETQYF.

This chain joins TRBV5-4 and TRBJ1-5; 7 bases line up with TRBD1. CDR1 and CDR2 (germline): SGHNT, YYREEE (reference sequence). Unmatched junction bases numbered 7, after V lost 4 bases and J lost 3 bases. The CDR3 is made up of 15 amino acids. The CDR3, as DNA: TGTGCCAGCAGCATACAGGGGCGGGCCAATCAGCCCCAGCATTTT. Its protein is CASSIQGRANQPQHF.

The rearrangement links TRBV18 to TRBJ2-2, with TRBD2 matching 10 bases. The CDR3 is 17 residues long. The V segment lost 2 bases and the J segment 5 bases; nucleotides outside the gene matches: 8. Germline CDR1 reads KGHSH; CDR2 reads LQKENI. CDR3 nucleotide sequence: TGTGCCAGCTCACCAATCTCTAGCGGGGGCGCAACCGGGGAGCTGTTTTTT. It codes for CASSPISSGGATGELFF. Full variable domain (outside the CDR3, taken from reference TRBV18 and TRBJ2-2): NAGVMQNPRHLVRRRGQEARLRCSPMKGHSHVYWYRQLPEEGLKFMVYLQKENIIDESGMPKERFSAEFPKEGPSILRIQQVVRGDSAAYFCASSPISSGGATGELFFGEGSRLTVL.

The chain has TRBV27 and TRBJ1-2; D unresolved. Trimming cost V 4 bases and J 6 bases, with 18 bases left between them. The CDR3 has 15 residues. In germline, CDR1 is MNHEY, CDR2 SMNVEV (reference sequence). The CDR3 nucleotides are TGTGCCAGCAGTTACGGACTTGGCCCCTCCCATGGCTACACCTTC. It encodes CASSYGLGPSHGYTF.

The genes are TRBV28 and TRBJ1-2; 10 nucleotides line up with TRBD1. V was pared by 5 bases and J by 6 bases, with 9 bases of the junction left unmatched. CDR3 length: 15 amino acids. The germline CDR1 and CDR2 sequences are MDHEN and SYDVKM. DNA for the CDR3: TGTGCCAGCAGTAGACAGGGGGCGCGTATTCATGGCTACACCTTC. It encodes CASSRQGARIHGYTF.

This chain links TRBV7-9 with TRBJ1-1; the D is unclear. V lost 5 bases and J lost 0, with 16 bases in between. Per germline, CDR1 SEHNR and CDR2 FQNEAQ (reference sequence). This CDR3 is 16 amino acids long. In nucleotides, the CDR3 is TGTGCCAGCAGCCCTAGCGATAGGGATATGAACACTGAAGCTTTCTTT. Residues: CASSPSDRDMNTEAFF.

The chain has TRBV24-1 and TRBJ1-5, with D possibly matching TRBD1 (5 bases). V lost 5 bases to trimming and J lost 2 bases, with 9 bases between them. The germline gives CDR1 KGHDR, CDR2 SFDVKD. CDR3 size: 14 residues. CDR3 in DNA: TGTGCCACCAGTGCGGGGGGTGGCAATCAGCCCCAGCATTTT. Protein product: CATSAGGGNQPQHF.

The V and J genes are TRBV20-1 and TRBJ2-7, with 7 nucleotides matching TRBD1. Trimming at V came to 6 bases and at J to 5 bases, leaving 4 bases not matched to a gene. The CDR3 runs 11 residues. CDR1 and CDR2 (germline): DFQATT, SNEGSKA (reference sequence). CDR3 sequence (DNA): TGCAGTGCGAACAGGGGCCACGAGCAGTACTTC. It yields the protein CSANRGHEQYF.